This TCR beta chain was identified in a study of blood T cells in healthy people across ages. Turning to this clonotype: What it binds is unknown.

Study observations and caveats: Older individuals had lower TCR beta diversity per million T cells (the decline was roughly linear).

Sample-barcoded 5' priming and a J-beta primer mix drove a second PCR of roughly 6 to 12 cycles. TCRdb fed the 5' RACE reads into MiXCR, producing one record per CDR3 protein. The sample lists hundreds of thousands of distinct CDR3 sequences; about 43% were seen once. The germline V and J ends were trimmed by 5 bases and 8 bases, with 18 bases remaining between them. Germline V CDR1 and CDR2: SEHNR, FQNEAQ (reference sequence). The CDR3 length is 14 residues. The specimen was blood. The chain links TRBV7-9 to TRBJ1-2; possibly TRBD1 for D (6 bases). The sequence was collected from a man at least 80 years old in good health. CDR3 region: CASSPGQESSGYTF. The CDR3 DNA reads TGTGCCAGCAGCCCGGGACAAGAAAGTAGCGGCTACACCTTC.